This TCR beta chain emerged from a study of blood T cell repertoires in COVID-19. Study summary: From T cells, B-cell-depleted T cells, or PBMCs came the material, which was cDNA or gDNA.

The CDR3 sequence is 11 residues long. V was cut by 2 bases and J by 9 bases, with 8 bases left in between. Germline-derived CDR1 and CDR2 are SGHNT and YYREEE (reference sequence). Clinical histories supplied by participants themselves formed the basis of cohort assignment. Original processing methods: Reference gene primers were amplified, and this amplification served to estimate nucleated cell counts. Only in-frame clones appear in the TCRdb table, and some are missing; sequencing was by immunoSEQ multiplex PCR. The V and J calls and clone size are taken from that table; D and trimming were inferred from the DNA. The sample consists of around 150,000 clones, 84% of them appearing once.

Input material: PBMCs or T cells enriched from blood (not recorded which). The genes are TRBV5-4 and TRBJ1-2; unclear D gene. This clonotype originated in a woman aged 50 to 65 with acute COVID-19. CDR3 region: CASSFLGSYTF. The CDR3 DNA follows: TGTGCCAGCAGCTTTTTGGGCAGCTACACCTTC.